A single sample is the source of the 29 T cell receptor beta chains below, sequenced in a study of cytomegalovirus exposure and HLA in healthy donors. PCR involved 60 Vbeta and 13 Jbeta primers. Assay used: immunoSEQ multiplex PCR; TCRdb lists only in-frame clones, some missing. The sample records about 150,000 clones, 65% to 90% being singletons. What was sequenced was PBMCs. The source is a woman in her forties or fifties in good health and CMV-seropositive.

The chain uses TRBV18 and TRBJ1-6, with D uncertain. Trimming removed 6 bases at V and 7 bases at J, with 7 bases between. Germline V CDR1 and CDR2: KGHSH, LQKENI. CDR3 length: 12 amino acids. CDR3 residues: CASSGENSPLHF. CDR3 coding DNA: TGTGCCAGCTCTGGAGAGAATTCACCCCTCCACTTT. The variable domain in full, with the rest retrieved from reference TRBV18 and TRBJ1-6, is NAGVMQNPRHLVRRRGQEARLRCSPMKGHSHVYWYRQLPEEGLKFMVYLQKENIIDESGMPKERFSAEFPKEGPSILRIQQVVRGDSAAYFCASSGENSPLHFGNGTRLTVT.

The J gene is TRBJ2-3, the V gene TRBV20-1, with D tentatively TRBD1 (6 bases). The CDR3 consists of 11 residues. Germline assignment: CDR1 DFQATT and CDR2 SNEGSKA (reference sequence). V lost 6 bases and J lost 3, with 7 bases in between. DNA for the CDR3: TGCAGTGCCAGGGGAACAGATACGCAGTATTTT. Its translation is CSARGTDTQYF.

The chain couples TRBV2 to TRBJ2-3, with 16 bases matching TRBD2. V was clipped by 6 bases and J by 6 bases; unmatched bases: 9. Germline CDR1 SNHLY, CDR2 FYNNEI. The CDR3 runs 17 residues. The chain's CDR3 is CASSPGLAGGPSDTQYF. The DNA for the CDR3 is TGTGCCAGCAGCCCGGGACTAGCGGGGGGGCCCTCGGATACGCAGTATTTT. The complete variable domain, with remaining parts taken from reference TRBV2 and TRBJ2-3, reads EPEVTQTPSHQVTQMGQEVILRCVPISNHLYFYWYRQILGQKVEFLVSFYNNEISEKSEIFDDQFSVERPDGSNFTLKIRSTKLEDSAMYFCASSPGLAGGPSDTQYFGPGTRLTVL.

The CDR3 sequence: CASSFTEGRIEAFF. In DNA form, the CDR3 reads TGTGCCAGCAGCTTTACGGAGGGGCGGATTGAAGCTTTCTTT. This chain links TRBV7-9 with TRBJ1-1, with D possibly matching TRBD1 (5 bases). In germline, CDR1 is SEHNR, CDR2 FQNEAQ (reference sequence). The CDR3 extends over 14 amino acids. The V gene lost 3 bases and the J gene lost 7 bases, with 15 bases spanning the gap.

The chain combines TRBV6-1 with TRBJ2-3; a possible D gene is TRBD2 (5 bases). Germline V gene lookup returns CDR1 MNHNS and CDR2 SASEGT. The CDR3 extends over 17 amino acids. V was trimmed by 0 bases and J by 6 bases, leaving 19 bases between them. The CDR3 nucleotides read TGTGCCAGCAGTGAAGCGCTTCGAGGGCGGGTATATGATACGCAGTATTTT. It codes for CASSEALRGRVYDTQYF.

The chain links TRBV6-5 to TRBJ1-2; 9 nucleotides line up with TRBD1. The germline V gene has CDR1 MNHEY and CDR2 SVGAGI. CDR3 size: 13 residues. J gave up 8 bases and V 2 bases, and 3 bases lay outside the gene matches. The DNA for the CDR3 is TGTGCCAGCAGTTACCCGGACAGGGGAGGCTACACCTTC. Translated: CASSYPDRGGYTF.

The chain's CDR3 is CASRESGGPSYEQYF. The CDR3 DNA reads as TGTGCCAGCAGAGAATCGGGGGGGCCGTCCTACGAGCAGTACTTC. The gene calls are TRBV2 and TRBJ2-7; 8 bases line up with TRBD2. Germline CDR1 is SNHLY and CDR2 is FYNNEI. The CDR3 runs 15 residues. Trimming at V came to 6 bases and at J to 1 base, leaving 8 bases not matched to a gene.

CDR3 amino acids: CASSSGGGSLLDWQYF. The CDR3 DNA is TGTGCCAGCAGCTCGGGGGGAGGGTCCCTTTTAGACTGGCAGTACTTC. The genes are TRBV7-9 and TRBJ2-5, with 7 bases that match TRBD2. Germline V gene lookup returns CDR1 SEHNR and CDR2 FQNEAQ (reference sequence). CDR3 length: 16 residues. Trimming removed 4 bases from V and 11 bases from J; junction bases left unmatched: 19.

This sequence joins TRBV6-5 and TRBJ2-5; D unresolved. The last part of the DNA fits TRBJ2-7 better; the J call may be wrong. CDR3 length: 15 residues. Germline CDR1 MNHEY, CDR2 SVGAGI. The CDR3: CASSYGASGVYEQYF. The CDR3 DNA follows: TGTGCCAGCAGTTACGGCGCCAGTGGAGTTTACGAGCAGTACTTC.

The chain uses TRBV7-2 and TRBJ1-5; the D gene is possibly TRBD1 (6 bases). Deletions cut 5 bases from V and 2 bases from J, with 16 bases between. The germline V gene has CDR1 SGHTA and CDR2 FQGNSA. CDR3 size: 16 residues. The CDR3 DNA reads TGTGCCAGCAGCCAGGGGATAGGGGGGGGCAATCAGCCCCAGCATTTT. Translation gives CASSQGIGGGNQPQHF.

The CDR3 loop is CASARLNLDTGELFF. The CDR3 DNA sequence: TGTGCCAGCGCGCGACTCAACTTAGACACCGGGGAGCTGTTTTTT. V usage is TRBV27 and J usage is TRBJ2-2; D remains ambiguous. The CDR3 consists of 15 residues. In germline, CDR1 is MNHEY, CDR2 SMNVEV (reference sequence). V lost 8 bases and J 3 bases, leaving 16 bases between the germline ends.

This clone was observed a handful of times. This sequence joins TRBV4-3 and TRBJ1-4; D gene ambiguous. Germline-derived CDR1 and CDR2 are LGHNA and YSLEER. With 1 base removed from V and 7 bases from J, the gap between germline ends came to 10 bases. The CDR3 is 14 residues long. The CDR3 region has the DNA TGCGCCAGCAGCCAAGTTTTGGGGAGTGAAAAACTGTTTTTT. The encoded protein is CASSQVLGSEKLFF.

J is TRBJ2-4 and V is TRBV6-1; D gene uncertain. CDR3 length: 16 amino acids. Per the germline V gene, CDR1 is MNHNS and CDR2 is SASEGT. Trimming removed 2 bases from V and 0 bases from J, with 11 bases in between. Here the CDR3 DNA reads TGTGCCAGCAGTGAATTAACAAGTCTAGCCAAAAACATTCAGTACTTC. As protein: CASSELTSLAKNIQYF.

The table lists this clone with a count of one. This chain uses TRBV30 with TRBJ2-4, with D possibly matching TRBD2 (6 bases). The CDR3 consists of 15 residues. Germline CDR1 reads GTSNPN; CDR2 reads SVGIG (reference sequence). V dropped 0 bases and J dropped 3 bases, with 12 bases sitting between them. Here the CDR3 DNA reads TGTGCCTGGAGTGTAAAGGACGGGGGCAAAAACATTCAGTACTTC. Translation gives CAWSVKDGGKNIQYF.

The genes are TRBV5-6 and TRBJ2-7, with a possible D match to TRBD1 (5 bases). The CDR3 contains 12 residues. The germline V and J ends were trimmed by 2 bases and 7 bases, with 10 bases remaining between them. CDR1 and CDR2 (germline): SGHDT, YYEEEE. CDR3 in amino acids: CASSFGRGEQYF. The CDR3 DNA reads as TGTGCCAGCAGCTTTGGAAGGGGAGAGCAGTACTTC.

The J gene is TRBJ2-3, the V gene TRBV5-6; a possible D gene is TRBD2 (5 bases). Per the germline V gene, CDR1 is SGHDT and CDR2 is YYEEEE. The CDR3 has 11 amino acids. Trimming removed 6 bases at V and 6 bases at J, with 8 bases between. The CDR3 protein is CASNSGDTQYF. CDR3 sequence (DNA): TGTGCCAGCAACTCGGGGGATACGCAGTATTTT.

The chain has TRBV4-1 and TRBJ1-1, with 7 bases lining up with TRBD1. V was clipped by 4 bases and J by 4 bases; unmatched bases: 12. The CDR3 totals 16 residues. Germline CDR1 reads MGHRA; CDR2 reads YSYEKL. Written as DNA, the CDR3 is TGCGCCAGCAGCCTGGAAATGACAGGGCGCGGCACTGAAGCTTTCTTT. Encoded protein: CASSLEMTGRGTEAFF.

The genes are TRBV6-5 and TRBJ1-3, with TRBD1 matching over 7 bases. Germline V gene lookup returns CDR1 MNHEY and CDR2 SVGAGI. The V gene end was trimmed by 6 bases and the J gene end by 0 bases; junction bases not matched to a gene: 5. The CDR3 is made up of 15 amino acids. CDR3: CASSRTGDSGNTIYF. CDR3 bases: TGTGCCAGCAGCCGGACAGGAGACTCTGGAAACACCATATATTTT.

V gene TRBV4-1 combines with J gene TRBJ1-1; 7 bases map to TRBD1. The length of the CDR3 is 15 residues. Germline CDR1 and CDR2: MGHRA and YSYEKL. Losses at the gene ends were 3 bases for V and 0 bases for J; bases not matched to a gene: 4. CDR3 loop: CASSHPDRLNTEAFF. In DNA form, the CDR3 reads TGCGCCAGCAGCCATCCGGACAGGTTGAACACTGAAGCTTTCTTT.

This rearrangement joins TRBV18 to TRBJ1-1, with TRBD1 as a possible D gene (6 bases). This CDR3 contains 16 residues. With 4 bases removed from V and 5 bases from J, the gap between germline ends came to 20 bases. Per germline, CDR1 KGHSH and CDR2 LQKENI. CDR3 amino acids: CASSRRGGYEQTEAFF. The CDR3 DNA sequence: TGTGCCAGCTCACGTCGGGGGGGCTACGAACAAACTGAAGCTTTCTTT.

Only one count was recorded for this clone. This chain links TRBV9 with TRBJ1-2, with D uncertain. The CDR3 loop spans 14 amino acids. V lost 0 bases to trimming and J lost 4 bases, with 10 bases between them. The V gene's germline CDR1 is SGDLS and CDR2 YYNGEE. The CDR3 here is CASSVAGGTYGYTF. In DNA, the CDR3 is TGTGCCAGCAGCGTAGCAGGAGGAACCTATGGCTACACCTTC.

The CDR3 nucleotides read TGTGCCAGCAGTGACCGTAGCGGGGCGACCTACAATGAGCAGTTCTTC. It encodes CASSDRSGATYNEQFF. The chain joins TRBV2 to TRBJ2-1; 8 nucleotides match TRBD2. The CDR3 contains 16 residues. The germline V gene encodes CDR1 SNHLY and CDR2 FYNNEI. V shed 3 bases, J shed 2 bases, and the junction held 6 bases outside the gene matches.

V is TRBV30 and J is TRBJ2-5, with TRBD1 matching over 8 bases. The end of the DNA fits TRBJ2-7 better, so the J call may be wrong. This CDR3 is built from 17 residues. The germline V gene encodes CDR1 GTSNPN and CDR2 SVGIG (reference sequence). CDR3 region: CAWNDKIGRQGMNEQYF. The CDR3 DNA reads TGTGCCTGGAACGACAAAATCGGAAGACAGGGGATGAACGAGCAGTACTTC.

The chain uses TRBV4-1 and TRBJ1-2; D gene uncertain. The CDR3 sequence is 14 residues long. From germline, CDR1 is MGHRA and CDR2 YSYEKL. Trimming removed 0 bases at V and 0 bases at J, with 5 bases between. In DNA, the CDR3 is TGCGCCAGCAGCCAAGATCCCGCTAACTATGGCTACACCTTC. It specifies CASSQDPANYGYTF.

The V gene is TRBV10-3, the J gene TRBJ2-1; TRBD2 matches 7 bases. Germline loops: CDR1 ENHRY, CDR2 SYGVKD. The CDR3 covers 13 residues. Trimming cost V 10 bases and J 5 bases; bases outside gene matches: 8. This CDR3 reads CATGLGGNNEQFF. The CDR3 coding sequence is TGTGCCACCGGACTCGGGGGGAACAATGAGCAGTTCTTC.

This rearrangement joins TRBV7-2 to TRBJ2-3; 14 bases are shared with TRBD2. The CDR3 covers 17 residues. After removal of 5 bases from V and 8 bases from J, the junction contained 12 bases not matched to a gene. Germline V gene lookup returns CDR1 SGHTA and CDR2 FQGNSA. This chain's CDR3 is CASSHGLAGGPIGTQYF. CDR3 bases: TGTGCCAGCAGCCACGGACTAGCGGGGGGCCCCATTGGTACGCAGTATTTT.

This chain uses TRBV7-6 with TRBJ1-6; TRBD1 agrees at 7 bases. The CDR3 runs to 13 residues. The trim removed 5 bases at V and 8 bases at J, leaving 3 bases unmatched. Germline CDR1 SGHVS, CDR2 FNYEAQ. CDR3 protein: CASSIDRDSPLHF. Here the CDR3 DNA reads TGTGCCAGCAGCATCGACAGGGATTCACCCCTCCACTTT.

In DNA form, the CDR3 reads TGTGCCAGCAGCTTAAGCGGGCCACAGACGAACACCGGGGAGCTGTTTTTT. It is translated as CASSLSGPQTNTGELFF. The J gene is TRBJ2-2, the V gene TRBV13; D is perhaps TRBD2 (6 bases). Germline values: CDR1 PRHDT, CDR2 FYEKMQ (reference sequence). With 2 bases removed from V and 0 bases from J, the gap between germline ends came to 13 bases. CDR3 length: 17 amino acids.

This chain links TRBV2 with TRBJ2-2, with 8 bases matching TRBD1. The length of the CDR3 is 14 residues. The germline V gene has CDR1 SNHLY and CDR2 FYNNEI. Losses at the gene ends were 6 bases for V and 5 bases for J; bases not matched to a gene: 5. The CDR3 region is CASSETGGTGELFF. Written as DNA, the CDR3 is TGTGCCAGCAGCGAAACAGGGGGGACCGGGGAGCTGTTTTTT. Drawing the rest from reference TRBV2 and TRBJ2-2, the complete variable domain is EPEVTQTPSHQVTQMGQEVILRCVPISNHLYFYWYRQILGQKVEFLVSFYNNEISEKSEIFDDQFSVERPDGSNFTLKIRSTKLEDSAMYFCASSETGGTGELFFGEGSRLTVL.